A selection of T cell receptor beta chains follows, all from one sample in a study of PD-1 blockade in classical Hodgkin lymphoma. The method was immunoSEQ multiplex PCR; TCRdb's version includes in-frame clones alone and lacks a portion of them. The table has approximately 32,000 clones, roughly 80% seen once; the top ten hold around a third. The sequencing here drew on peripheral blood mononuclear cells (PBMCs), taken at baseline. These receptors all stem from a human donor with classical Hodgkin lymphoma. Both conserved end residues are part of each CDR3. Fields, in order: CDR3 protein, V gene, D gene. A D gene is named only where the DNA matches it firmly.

CDR3: CASSLEAVWPKNIQYF
V: TRBV5-8
D: -

CDR3: CASSFTTDKNGYTF
V: TRBV7-2
D: -

CDR3: CASQPEGAGNTIYF
V: TRBV5-1
D: -

CDR3: CASSGQGIDTQYF
V: TRBV6-1
D: TRBD1

CDR3: CASSPGQGRQPQHF
V: TRBV28
D: TRBD1

CDR3: CASSLGGGWLSGNTIYF
V: TRBV7-8
D: -

CDR3: CASSQDNGETGNTIYF
V: TRBV4-3
D: -

CDR3: CASSLAYGRDLIQPQHF
V: TRBV7-9
D: -

CDR3: CASSPYDQSSGNTIYF
V: TRBV18
D: -

CDR3: CASSFEGIVTEAFF
V: TRBV7-9
D: -

CDR3: CASSTDWGRQYF
V: TRBV19
D: -

CDR3: CASRLMGIGYTF
V: TRBV28
D: -

CDR3: CASSQDLMEANTGELFF
V: TRBV4-3
D: -

CDR3: CASTWSGAGNTIYF
V: TRBV10-3
D: -

CDR3: CASSGRSSGYTF
V: TRBV7-2
D: -

CDR3: CATKGRPQVGNTIYF
V: TRBV6-1
D: -

CDR3: CASSPGGTGGIQPQHF
V: TRBV18
D: TRBD1

CDR3: CATSRDPYFVGRDYGYTF
V: TRBV15
D: -

CDR3: CASSLQGGSYEQYF
V: TRBV7-8
D: -

CDR3: CASKGTGELFF
V: TRBV5-1
D: -

CDR3: CASSFGTVYEKLFF
V: TRBV5-5
D: -

CDR3: CASSLDPSGVRVQYF
V: TRBV5-6
D: -

CDR3: CASSYGTGATNYGYTF
V: TRBV11-3
D: TRBD1

CDR3: CASSPQGRTEAFF
V: TRBV13
D: -

CDR3: CASSLTPGSSYEQYF
V: TRBV5-1
D: -

CDR3: CASELQGITEAFF
V: TRBV6-6
D: -

CDR3: CASSLYSASGGNEQFF
V: TRBV7-2
D: TRBD2

CDR3: CASSKGRVGQGNTEAFF
V: TRBV21-1
D: -

CDR3: CASSFLAGGTDTQYF
V: TRBV5-1
D: TRBD2

CDR3: CAISESQNTEAFF
V: TRBV10-3
D: -

CDR3: CASSLSTGPYEQYF
V: TRBV7-9
D: -